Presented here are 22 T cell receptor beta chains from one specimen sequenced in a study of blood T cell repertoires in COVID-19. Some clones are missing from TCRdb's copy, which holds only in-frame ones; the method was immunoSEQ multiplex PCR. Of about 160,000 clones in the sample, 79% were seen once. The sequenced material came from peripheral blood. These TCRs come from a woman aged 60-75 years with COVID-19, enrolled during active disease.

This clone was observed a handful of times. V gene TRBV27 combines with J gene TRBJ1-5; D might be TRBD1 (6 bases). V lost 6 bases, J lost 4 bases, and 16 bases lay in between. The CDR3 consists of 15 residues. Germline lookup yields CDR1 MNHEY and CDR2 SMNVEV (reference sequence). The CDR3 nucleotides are TGTGCCAGCAGACCACAGGGAAGGAGGAATCAGCCCCAGCATTTT. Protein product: CASRPQGRRNQPQHF.

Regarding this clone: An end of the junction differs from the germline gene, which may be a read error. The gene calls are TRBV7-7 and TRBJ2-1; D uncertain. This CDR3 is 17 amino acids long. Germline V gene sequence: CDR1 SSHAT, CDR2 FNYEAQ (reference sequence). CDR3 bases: TGTGCTAGCAGCCGCGGAACTGTTAGGAGTTCCTACAATGAGCAGTTCTTC. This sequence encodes CASSRGTVRSSYNEQFF. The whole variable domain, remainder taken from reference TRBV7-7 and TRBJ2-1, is GAGVSQSPRYKVTKRGQDVTLRCDPISSHATLYWYQQALGQGPEFLTYFNYEAQPDKSGLPSDRFSAERPEGSISTLTIQRTEQRDSAMYRCASSRGTVRSSYNEQFFGPGTRLTVL.

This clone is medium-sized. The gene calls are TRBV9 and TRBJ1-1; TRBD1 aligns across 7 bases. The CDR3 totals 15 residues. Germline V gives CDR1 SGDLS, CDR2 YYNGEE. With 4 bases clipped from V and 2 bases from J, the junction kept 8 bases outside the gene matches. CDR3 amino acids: CASSFFDRANTEAFF. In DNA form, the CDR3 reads TGTGCCAGCAGCTTCTTCGACAGGGCTAACACTGAAGCTTTCTTT.

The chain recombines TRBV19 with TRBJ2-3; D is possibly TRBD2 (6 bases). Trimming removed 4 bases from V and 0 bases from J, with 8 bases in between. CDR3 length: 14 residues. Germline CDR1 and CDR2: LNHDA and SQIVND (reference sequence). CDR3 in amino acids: CASSTSASTDTQYF. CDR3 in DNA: TGTGCCAGTAGTACTAGCGCGAGCACAGATACGCAGTATTTT.

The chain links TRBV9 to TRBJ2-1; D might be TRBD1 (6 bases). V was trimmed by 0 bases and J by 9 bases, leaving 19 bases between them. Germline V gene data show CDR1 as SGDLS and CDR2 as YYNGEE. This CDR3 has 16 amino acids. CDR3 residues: CASSVDEGWPRGEQFF. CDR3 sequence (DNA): TGTGCCAGCAGCGTAGATGAGGGGTGGCCCAGGGGTGAGCAGTTCTTC.

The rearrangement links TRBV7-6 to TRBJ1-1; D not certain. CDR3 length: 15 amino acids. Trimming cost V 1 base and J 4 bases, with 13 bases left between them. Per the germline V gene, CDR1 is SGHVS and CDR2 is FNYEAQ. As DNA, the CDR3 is TGTGCCAGCAGCTTAGATGGCGGGCAGAGCACTGAAGCTTTCTTT. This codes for CASSLDGGQSTEAFF.

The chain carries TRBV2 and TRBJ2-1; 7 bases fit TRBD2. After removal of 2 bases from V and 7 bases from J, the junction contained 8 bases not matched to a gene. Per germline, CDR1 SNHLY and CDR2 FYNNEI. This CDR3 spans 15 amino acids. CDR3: CASSESSGNVNEQFF. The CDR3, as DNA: TGTGCCAGCAGTGAATCGAGCGGGAATGTAAATGAGCAGTTCTTC.

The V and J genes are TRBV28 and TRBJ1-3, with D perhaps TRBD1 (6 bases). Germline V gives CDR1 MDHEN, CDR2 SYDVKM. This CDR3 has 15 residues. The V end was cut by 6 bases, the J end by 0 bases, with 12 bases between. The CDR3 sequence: CASRTGLSSGNTIYF. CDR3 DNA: TGTGCCAGCAGGACAGGATTAAGCTCTGGAAACACCATATATTTT.

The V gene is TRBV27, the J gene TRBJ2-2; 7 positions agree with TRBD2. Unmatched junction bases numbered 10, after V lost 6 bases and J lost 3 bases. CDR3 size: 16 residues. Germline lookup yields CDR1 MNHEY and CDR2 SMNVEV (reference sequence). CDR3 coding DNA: TGTGCCAGCAGGGGAAATGGGAGGGCCCACACCGGGGAGCTGTTTTTT. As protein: CASRGNGRAHTGELFF.

The CDR3 region is CASSYGRGVEGSKNIQYF. The CDR3 DNA reads TGTGCCAGCAGTTACGGTCGGGGAGTGGAGGGGAGCAAAAACATTCAGTACTTC. The rearrangement joins TRBV6-2 or TRBV6-3 to TRBJ2-4; TRBD2 might be the D (6 bases). V was trimmed by 2 bases and J by 3 bases, leaving 20 bases between them. In germline, CDR1 is MNHEY, CDR2 SVGEGT. This CDR3 region has 18 residues.

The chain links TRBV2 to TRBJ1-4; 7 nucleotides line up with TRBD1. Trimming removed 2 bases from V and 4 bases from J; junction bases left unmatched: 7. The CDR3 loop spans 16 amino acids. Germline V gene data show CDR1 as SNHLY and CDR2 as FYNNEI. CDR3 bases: TGTGCCAGCAGTGAATATGTGGGACAGATTAATGAAAAACTGTTTTTT. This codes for CASSEYVGQINEKLFF. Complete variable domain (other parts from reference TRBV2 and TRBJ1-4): EPEVTQTPSHQVTQMGQEVILRCVPISNHLYFYWYRQILGQKVEFLVSFYNNEISEKSEIFDDQFSVERPDGSNFTLKIRSTKLEDSAMYFCASSEYVGQINEKLFFGSGTQLSVL.

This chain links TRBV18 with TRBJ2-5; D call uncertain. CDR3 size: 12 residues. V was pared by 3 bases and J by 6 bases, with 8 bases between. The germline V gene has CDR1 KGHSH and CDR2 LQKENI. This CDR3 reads CASSPEEKTQYF. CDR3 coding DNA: TGTGCCAGCTCACCCGAGGAGAAGACCCAGTACTTC.

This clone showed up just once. CDR3 in amino acids: CASSSPRGTSGSKNEQFF. In nucleotides, the CDR3 is TGTGCCAGCAGTTCCCCGCGAGGGACTAGCGGGAGTAAAAATGAGCAGTTCTTC. The gene calls are TRBV6-2 or TRBV6-3 and TRBJ2-1; the match to TRBD2 covers 14 bases. CDR3 length: 18 residues. The J segment lost 7 bases and the V segment lost 4 bases, leaving 12 bases of the junction unmatched. Germline V lookup: CDR1 MNHEY, CDR2 SVGEGT.

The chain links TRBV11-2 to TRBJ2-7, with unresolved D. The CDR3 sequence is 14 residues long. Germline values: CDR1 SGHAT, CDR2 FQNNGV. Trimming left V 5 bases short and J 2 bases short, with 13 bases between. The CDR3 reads CASSPQATTYEQYF. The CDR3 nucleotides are TGTGCCAGCAGCCCGCAGGCTACAACCTACGAGCAGTACTTC.

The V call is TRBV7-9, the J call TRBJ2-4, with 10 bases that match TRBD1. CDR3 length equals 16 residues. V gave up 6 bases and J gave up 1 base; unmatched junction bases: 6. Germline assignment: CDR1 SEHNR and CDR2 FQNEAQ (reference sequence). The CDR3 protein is CASSKGDRGAKNIQYF. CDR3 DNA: TGTGCCAGCAGTAAAGGGGACAGGGGCGCCAAAAACATTCAGTACTTC.

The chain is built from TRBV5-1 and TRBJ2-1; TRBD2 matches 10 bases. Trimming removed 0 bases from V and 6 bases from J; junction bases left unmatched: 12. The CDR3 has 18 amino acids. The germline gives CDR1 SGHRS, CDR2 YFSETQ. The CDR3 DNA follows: TGCGCCAGCAGCTTGGAAGTGGTTGCTAGCGGGAGATCCAATGAGCAGTTCTTC. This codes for CASSLEVVASGRSNEQFF.

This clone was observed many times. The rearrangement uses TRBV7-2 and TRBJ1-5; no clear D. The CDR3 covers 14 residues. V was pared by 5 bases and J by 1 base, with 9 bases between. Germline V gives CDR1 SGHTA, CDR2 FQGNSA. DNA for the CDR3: TGTGCCAGCAGCCCAGTTCTGAGCAATCAGCCCCAGCATTTT. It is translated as CASSPVLSNQPQHF.

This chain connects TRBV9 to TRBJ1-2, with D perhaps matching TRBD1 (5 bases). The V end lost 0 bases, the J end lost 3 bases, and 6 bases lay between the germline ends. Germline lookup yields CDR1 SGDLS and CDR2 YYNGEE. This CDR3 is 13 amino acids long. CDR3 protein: CASSVEQDYGYTF. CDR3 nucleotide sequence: TGTGCCAGCAGCGTAGAACAGGACTATGGCTACACCTTC.

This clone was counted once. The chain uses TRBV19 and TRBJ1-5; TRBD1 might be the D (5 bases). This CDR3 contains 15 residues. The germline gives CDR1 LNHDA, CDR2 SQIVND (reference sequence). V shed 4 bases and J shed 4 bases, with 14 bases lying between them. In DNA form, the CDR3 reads TGTGCCAGTAGTAGCCTCCGACAGAGTAATCAGCCCCAGCATTTT. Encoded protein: CASSSLRQSNQPQHF.

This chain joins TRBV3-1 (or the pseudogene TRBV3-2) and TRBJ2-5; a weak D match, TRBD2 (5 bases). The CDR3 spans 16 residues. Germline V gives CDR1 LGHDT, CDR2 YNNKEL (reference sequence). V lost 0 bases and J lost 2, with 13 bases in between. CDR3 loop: CASSQDWFSGQETQYF. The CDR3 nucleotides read TGTGCCAGCAGCCAAGATTGGTTTTCGGGGCAAGAGACCCAGTACTTC.

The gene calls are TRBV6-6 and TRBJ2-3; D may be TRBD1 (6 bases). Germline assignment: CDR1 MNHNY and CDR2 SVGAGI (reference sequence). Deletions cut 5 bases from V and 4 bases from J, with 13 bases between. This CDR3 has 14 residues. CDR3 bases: TGTGCCAGCAGTCAAACAGGGTCCCCAGATACGCAGTATTTT. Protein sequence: CASSQTGSPDTQYF.

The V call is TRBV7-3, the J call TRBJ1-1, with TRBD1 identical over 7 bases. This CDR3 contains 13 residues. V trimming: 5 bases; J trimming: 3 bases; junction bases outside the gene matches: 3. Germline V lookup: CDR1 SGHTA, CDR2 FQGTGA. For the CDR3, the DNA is TGTGCCAGCAGCCGAGACAGGGACACTGAAGCTTTCTTT. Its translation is CASSRDRDTEAFF.